This TCR beta chain was sequenced in a study of cytomegalovirus exposure and HLA in healthy donors. Overall study context: In an earlier analysis, around 120 million unique TCR beta sequences were found from approximately 170 million T cells.

V lost 4 bases to trimming and J lost 6 bases; unmatched junction nucleotides: 13. This CDR3 spans 16 amino acids. From germline, CDR1 is SGHNT and CDR2 YYREEE (reference sequence). Researchers ran the PCR with 60 Vbeta and 13 Jbeta primers. The repertoire was sequenced with immunoSEQ multiplex PCR; TCRdb's copy has only in-frame clones and lacks some. The sample lists under 150,000 clones; around 10% were seen once. This clone has only a few counts. The chain joins TRBV5-4 to TRBJ2-1, with 7 bases fitting TRBD2. This clonotype was obtained from a man aged 25-45 years in good health and CMV-seronegative. The sequenced material came from PBMCs. This CDR3 is CASSIRAGRSGNEQFF. CDR3 sequence (DNA): TGTGCCAGCAGCATAAGAGCGGGGCGGTCGGGCAATGAGCAGTTCTTC.